This T cell receptor (beta chain) was recorded in a study of T cell responses to AZD1222 COVID-19 vaccine. Regarding the study as a whole: Only after the peak T cell response were repertoires sampled. Clonal diversity was possibly underestimated, and the donors were mostly white British, with more females.

Second-dose groups at about 4 or about 12 weeks were pooled. Repertoires were generated with immunoSEQ multiplex PCR, while TCRdb's copy carries only in-frame clones and drops some. The data hold some 150,000 clones, with over 75% observed a single time. Germline values: CDR1 GTSNPN, CDR2 SVGIG (reference sequence). This CDR3 has 12 residues. Worth noting for this clone: The target antigen is unknown.

The sequence derives from an adult who received the AZD1222 COVID-19 vaccine. Material: peripheral blood, obtained 28 days after the second AZD1222 dose. The V gene is TRBV30, the J gene TRBJ1-5; a possible D gene is TRBD1 (5 bases). The CDR3 reads CAGGDSNQPQHF. CDR3 nucleotides: TGTGCGGGAGGGGATAGCAATCAGCCCCAGCATTTT.